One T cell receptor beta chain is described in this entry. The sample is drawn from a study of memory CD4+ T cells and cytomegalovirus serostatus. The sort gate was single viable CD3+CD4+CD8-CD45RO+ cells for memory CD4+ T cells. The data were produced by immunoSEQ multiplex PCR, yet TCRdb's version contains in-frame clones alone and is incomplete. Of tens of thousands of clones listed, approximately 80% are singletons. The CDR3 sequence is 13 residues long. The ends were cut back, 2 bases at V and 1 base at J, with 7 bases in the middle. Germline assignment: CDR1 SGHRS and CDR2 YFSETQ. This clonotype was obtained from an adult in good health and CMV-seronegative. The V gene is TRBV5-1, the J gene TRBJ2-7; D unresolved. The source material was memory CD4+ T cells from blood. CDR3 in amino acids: CASSFGESYEQYF. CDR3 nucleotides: TGCGCCAGCAGCTTCGGAGAGTCCTACGAGCAGTACTTC.